Listed below are T cell receptor beta chains from one sample, sequenced in a study of cytomegalovirus exposure and HLA in healthy donors. Data came from immunoSEQ multiplex PCR; TCRdb stores just in-frame clones and leaves some out. The table shows some 110,000 clones, with under 85% occurring only once. The sequenced material came from PBMCs. Every receptor here comes from a woman between 45 and 65 years old in good health and CMV-seropositive. The CDR3 runs from the conserved cysteine through the conserved F or W. A D gene is named only where the DNA matches it firmly. Only some rows state a clone size, as once, few, many or a class for expanded clones.

d_call j_call clone_size v_call cdr3_length cdr3_aa cdr3_nt
TRBD2 TRBJ2-3 NA TRBV10-3 15 CAISDASGGADTQYF TGTGCCATCAGTGATGCTAGCGGGGGGGCAGATACGCAGTATTTT
NA TRBJ2-2 NA TRBV9 14 CASSVGGDTGELFF TGTGCCAGCAGCGTAGGGGGGGACACCGGGGAGCTGTTTTTT
NA TRBJ1-2 NA TRBV29-1 10 CSVSSSFIAF TGCAGCGTATCCTCCAGTTTTATTGCCTTC
TRBD2 TRBJ2-5 NA TRBV7-8 14 CASSIGTSKETQYF TGTGCCAGCAGCATCGGGACTAGCAAAGAGACCCAGTACTTC
NA TRBJ2-7 NA TRBV9 13 CASSVDQGYEQYF TGTGCCAGCAGCGTGGATCAGGGGTACGAGCAGTACTTC
NA TRBJ2-7 NA TRBV9 11 CAGSPYYEQYF TGTGCCGGCAGCCCCTACTACGAGCAGTACTTC
NA TRBJ2-7 NA TRBV10-1 15 CASSESRNNPYEQYF TGCGCCAGCAGTGAAAGCAGGAATAATCCCTACGAGCAGTACTTC
TRBD1 TRBJ1-5 few TRBV28 15 CASSFGDRGNQPQHF TGTGCCAGCAGTTTCGGGGACAGAGGCAATCAGCCCCAGCATTTT
NA TRBJ2-7 NA TRBV5-6 13 CASSLNRMYEQYF TGTGCCAGCAGCTTGAACAGAATGTACGAGCAGTACTTC
NA TRBJ2-7 NA TRBV2 14 CASSAQTVSYEQYF TGTGCCAGCAGTGCACAAACAGTCTCCTACGAGCAGTACTTC
NA TRBJ2-5 few TRBV19 13 CASSIVVQETQYF TGTGCCAGTAGTATTGTTGTACAAGAGACCCAGTACTTC
TRBD1 TRBJ1-2 NA TRBV5-1 15 CASSPGQGENYGYTF TGCGCCAGCAGCCCAGGACAGGGAGAGAACTATGGCTACACCTTC
NA TRBJ1-2 NA TRBV14 12 CASSQGEWGYTF TGTGCCAGCAGCCAAGGGGAGTGGGGCTACACCTTC
NA TRBJ2-3 NA TRBV18 15 CASSPRGGAEDTQYF TGTGCCAGCTCACCACGGGGGGGGGCGGAAGATACGCAGTATTTT
TRBD1 TRBJ2-7 NA TRBV5-5 14 CASSFSGTAYEQYF TGTGCCAGCAGTTTCTCCGGGACAGCCTACGAGCAGTACTTC
TRBD1 TRBJ1-6 NA TRBV7-6 16 CASSLGTGVLNSPLHF TGTGCCAGCAGCTTAGGGACAGGGGTTTTGAATTCACCCCTCCACTTT
NA TRBJ2-5 NA TRBV10-1 15 CASSEGGTGQETQYF TGCGCCAGCAGTGAGGGGGGAACAGGACAGGAGACCCAGTACTTC
NA TRBJ1-2 NA TRBV5-1 14 CASTASGGSTGYTF TGCGCCAGCACCGCGAGCGGGGGCTCGACCGGCTACACCTTC
TRBD1 TRBJ1-2 NA TRBV5-1 16 CASSLGQGGADYGYTF TGCGCCAGCAGCTTGGGACAGGGTGGAGCGGACTATGGCTACACCTTC
NA TRBJ2-7 NA TRBV7-9 11 CAGQGSYEQYF TGTGCCGGGCAAGGGAGCTACGAGCAGTACTTC
TRBD1 TRBJ2-6 once TRBV10-3 18 CAINPGQGASSGANVLTF TGTGCCATCAACCCGGGACAGGGGGCGTCCTCTGGGGCCAACGTCCTGACTTTC
TRBD1 TRBJ2-6 NA TRBV7-9 17 CASSLGTGRSGANVLTF TGTGCCAGCAGCTTAGGGACAGGGAGATCTGGGGCCAACGTCCTGACTTTC
NA TRBJ1-3 NA TRBV7-3 13 CASSLQGGNTIYF TGTGCCAGCAGCTTACAGGGAGGAAACACCATATATTTT
NA TRBJ1-2 NA TRBV5-3 14 CARTLGPWFYGYTF TGTGCCAGAACTTTGGGCCCATGGTTCTATGGCTACACCTTC
TRBD2 TRBJ2-1 NA TRBV7-8 16 CASSLRLAGGNNEQFF TGTGCCAGCAGCTTACGACTAGCGGGGGGAAACAATGAGCAGTTCTTC
NA TRBJ2-7 once TRBV5-4 14 CASSWRTEFYEQYF TGTGCCAGCAGCTGGAGGACAGAATTCTACGAGCAGTACTTC
NA TRBJ2-7 NA TRBV6-5 16 CASSYFLAGQWYEQYF TGTGCCAGCAGTTACTTTTTAGCGGGACAGTGGTACGAGCAGTACTTC
NA TRBJ2-7 NA TRBV29-1 15 CSVEAPGTYSYEQYF TGCAGCGTTGAAGCCCCCGGGACATACTCCTACGAGCAGTACTTC
NA TRBJ1-2 once TRBV6-5 15 CASSYRGMGGYFHTF TGTGCCAGCAGTTACAGAGGGATGGGGGGTTATTTCCACACCTTC
NA TRBJ2-7 NA TRBV7-8 15 CASSFEAREYYPQYF TGTGCCAGCAGCTTTGAGGCTCGGGAGTATTACCCGCAGTACTTC
NA TRBJ1-2 NA TRBV2 13 CASSGETAGGYTF TGTGCCAGCAGTGGCGAGACAGCGGGTGGCTACACCTTC
TRBD1 TRBJ1-1 once TRBV28 16 CASSLWTGKSRTEAFF TGTGCCAGCAGCCTGTGGACAGGGAAAAGTAGGACTGAAGCTTTCTTT
TRBD1 TRBJ2-2 NA TRBV29-1 14 CSVGFPGGTGELFF TGCAGCGTTGGCTTTCCAGGGGGCACCGGGGAGCTGTTTTTT
NA TRBJ1-5 once TRBV2 14 CASAREGPNQPQHF TGTGCCAGCGCAAGGGAGGGGCCAAATCAGCCCCAGCATTTT
TRBD1 TRBJ1-2 once TRBV5-4 15 CASSFPGQENYGYTF TGTGCCAGCAGCTTCCCGGGACAGGAAAACTATGGCTACACCTTC
NA TRBJ1-2 few TRBV29-1 14 CSVELEWAGKGYTF TGCAGCGTTGAATTGGAATGGGCAGGGAAGGGCTACACCTTC
TRBD2 TRBJ2-2 NA TRBV27 19 CASSLYGTSGLANTGELFF TGTGCCAGCAGTTTATACGGGACTAGCGGGCTCGCGAACACCGGGGAGCTGTTTTTT
TRBD2 TRBJ2-2 once TRBV7-2 15 CASSLVGGSAGELFF TGTGCCAGCAGCTTAGTCGGGGGGTCGGCCGGGGAGCTGTTTTTT
NA TRBJ2-7 NA TRBV6-1 12 CASSVSGYEQYF TGTGCCAGCAGTGTGTCGGGGTACGAGCAGTACTTC
TRBD1 TRBJ1-1 NA TRBV7-9 14 CASSLLDRDTEAFF TGTGCCAGCAGCTTATTGGACAGGGACACTGAAGCTTTCTTT
NA TRBJ2-7 once TRBV6-1 12 CASKAGGPKQYF TGTGCCAGCAAGGCCGGGGGGCCCAAGCAGTACTTC
NA TRBJ1-1 NA TRBV2 13 CASSSLMNTEAFF TGTGCCAGCAGCTCCCTTATGAACACTGAAGCTTTCTTT
NA TRBJ1-2 NA TRBV19 12 CASSAKQGRRTF TGTGCCAGTAGTGCAAAACAGGGCCGGCGCACCTTC
NA TRBJ2-6 few TRBV11-3 14 CASSTRSGANVLTF TGTGCCAGCAGTACACGTTCTGGGGCCAACGTCCTGACTTTC
TRBD1 TRBJ2-5 few TRBV28 14 CASSSRTGEETQYF TGTGCCAGCAGTTCAAGGACAGGGGAAGAGACCCAGTACTTC
NA TRBJ2-2 NA TRBV19 15 CASTVLGQSTGELFF TGTGCCAGTACAGTATTGGGCCAGAGCACCGGGGAGCTGTTTTTT
TRBD1 TRBJ1-1 NA TRBV2 14 CASTGTGLFTEAFF TGTGCCAGCACCGGGACAGGATTGTTCACTGAAGCTTTCTTT
NA TRBJ2-7 NA TRBV15 17 CATSRDLAGSVGYEQYF TGTGCCACCAGCAGAGATCTGGCCGGGTCGGTTGGTTACGAGCAGTACTTC
TRBD1 TRBJ1-1 NA TRBV19 17 CASTPTTGTGLNTEAFF TGTGCCAGTACTCCCACGACTGGGACAGGGTTGAACACTGAAGCTTTCTTT